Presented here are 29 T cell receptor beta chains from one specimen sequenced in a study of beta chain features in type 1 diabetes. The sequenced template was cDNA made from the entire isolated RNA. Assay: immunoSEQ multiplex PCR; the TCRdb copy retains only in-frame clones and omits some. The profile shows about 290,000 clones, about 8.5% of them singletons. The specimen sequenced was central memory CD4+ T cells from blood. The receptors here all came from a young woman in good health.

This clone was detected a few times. In DNA form, the CDR3 reads TGTGCCAGCAGCTCCGTAGAGACCCAGTACTTC. Encoded protein: CASSSVETQYF. V usage is TRBV7-9 and J usage is TRBJ2-5; no reliable D call. Per the germline V gene, CDR1 is SEHNR and CDR2 is FQNEAQ (reference sequence). Trimming took off 4 bases at V and 4 bases at J, with 4 bases between the two ends. CDR3 length equals 11 residues.

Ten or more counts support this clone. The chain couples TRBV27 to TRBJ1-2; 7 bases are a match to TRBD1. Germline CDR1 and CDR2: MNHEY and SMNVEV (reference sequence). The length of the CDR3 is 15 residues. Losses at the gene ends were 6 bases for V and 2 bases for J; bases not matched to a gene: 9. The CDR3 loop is CASREPTGANYGYTF. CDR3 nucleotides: TGTGCCAGCAGGGAACCTACAGGGGCGAACTATGGCTACACCTTC.

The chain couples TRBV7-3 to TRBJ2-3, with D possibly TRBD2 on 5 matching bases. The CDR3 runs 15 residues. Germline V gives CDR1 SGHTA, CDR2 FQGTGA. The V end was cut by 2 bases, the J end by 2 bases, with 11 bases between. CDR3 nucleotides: TGTGCCAGCAGCTTACTATGGAGGATCACAGATACGCAGTATTTT. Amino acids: CASSLLWRITDTQYF. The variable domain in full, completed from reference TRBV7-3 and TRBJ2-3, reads GAGVSQTPSNKVTEKGKYVELRCDPISGHTALYWYRQSLGQGPEFLIYFQGTGAADDSGLPNDRFFAVRPEGSVSTLKIQRTERGDSAVYLCASSLLWRITDTQYFGPGTRLTVL.

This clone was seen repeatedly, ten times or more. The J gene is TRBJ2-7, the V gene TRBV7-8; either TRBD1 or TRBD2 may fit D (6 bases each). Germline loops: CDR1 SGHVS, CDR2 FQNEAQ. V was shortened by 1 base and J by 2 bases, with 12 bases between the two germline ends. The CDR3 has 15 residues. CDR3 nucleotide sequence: TGTGCCAGCAGCTTAGAAGGGGGGACCACCTACGAGCAGTACTTC. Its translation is CASSLEGGTTYEQYF.

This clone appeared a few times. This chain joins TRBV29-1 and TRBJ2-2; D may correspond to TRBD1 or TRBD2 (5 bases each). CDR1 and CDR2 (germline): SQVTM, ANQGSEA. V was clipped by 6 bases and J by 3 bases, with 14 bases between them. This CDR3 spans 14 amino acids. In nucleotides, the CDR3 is TGCAGCGTCCTCAGGGACGTCGACACCGGGGAGCTGTTTTTT. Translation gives CSVLRDVDTGELFF.

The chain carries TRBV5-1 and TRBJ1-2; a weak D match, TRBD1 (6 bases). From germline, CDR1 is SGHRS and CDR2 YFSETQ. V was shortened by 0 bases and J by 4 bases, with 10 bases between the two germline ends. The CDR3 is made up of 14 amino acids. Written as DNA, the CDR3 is TGCGCCAGCAGCTTGGCAGGGACACCCTATGGCTACACCTTC. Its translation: CASSLAGTPYGYTF.

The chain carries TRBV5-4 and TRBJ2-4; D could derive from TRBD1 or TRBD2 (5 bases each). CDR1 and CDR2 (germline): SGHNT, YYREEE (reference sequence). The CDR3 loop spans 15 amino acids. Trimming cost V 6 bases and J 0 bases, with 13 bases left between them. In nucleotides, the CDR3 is TGTGCCAGCACCCCGTATGGGGGAGCCAAAAACATTCAGTACTTC. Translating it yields CASTPYGGAKNIQYF.

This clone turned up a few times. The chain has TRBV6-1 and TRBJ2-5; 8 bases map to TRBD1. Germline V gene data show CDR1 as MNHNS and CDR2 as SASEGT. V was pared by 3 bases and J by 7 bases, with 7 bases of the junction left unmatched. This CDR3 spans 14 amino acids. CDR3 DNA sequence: TGTGCCAGCAGTGAGGGACAGGAGGTTGGGACCCAGTACTTC. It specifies CASSEGQEVGTQYF.

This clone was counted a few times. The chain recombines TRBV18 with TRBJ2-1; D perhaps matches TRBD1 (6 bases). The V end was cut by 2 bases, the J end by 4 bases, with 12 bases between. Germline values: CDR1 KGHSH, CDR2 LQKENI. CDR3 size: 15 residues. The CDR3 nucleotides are TGTGCCAGCTCACCAGAAAGACAGGTTTACAATGAGCAGTTCTTC. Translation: CASSPERQVYNEQFF.

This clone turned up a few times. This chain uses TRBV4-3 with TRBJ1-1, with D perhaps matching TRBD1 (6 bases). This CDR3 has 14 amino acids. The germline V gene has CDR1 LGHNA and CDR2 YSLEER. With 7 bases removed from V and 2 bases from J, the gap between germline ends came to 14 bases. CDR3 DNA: TGCGCCAGCACCCCGGGACACTCAAACACTGAAGCTTTCTTT. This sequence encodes CASTPGHSNTEAFF.

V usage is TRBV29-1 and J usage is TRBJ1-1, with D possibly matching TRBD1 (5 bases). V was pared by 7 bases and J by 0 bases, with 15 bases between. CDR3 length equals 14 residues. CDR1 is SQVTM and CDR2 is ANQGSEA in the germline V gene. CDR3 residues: CSAGLTAMNTEAFF. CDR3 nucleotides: TGCAGCGCCGGGTTGACAGCTATGAACACTGAAGCTTTCTTT.

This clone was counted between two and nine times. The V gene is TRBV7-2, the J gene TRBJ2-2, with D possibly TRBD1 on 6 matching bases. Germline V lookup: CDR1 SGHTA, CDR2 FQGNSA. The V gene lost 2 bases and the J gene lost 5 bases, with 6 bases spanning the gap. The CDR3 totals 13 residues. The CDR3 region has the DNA TGTGCCAGCAGCTTAACAGGGACCGGGGAGCTGTTTTTT. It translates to CASSLTGTGELFF.

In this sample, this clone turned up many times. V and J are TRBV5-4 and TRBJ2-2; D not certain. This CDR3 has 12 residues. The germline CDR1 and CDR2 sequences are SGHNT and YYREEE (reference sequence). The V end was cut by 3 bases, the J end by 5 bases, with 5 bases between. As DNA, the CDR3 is TGTGCCAGCAGCTCCCAAACCGGGGAGCTGTTTTTT. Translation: CASSSQTGELFF.

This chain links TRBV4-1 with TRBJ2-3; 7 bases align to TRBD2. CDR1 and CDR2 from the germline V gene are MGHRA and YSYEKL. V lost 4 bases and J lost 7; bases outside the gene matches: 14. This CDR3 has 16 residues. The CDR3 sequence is CASSPGGTAFTHTQYF. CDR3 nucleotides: TGCGCCAGCAGCCCGGGAGGAACCGCCTTTACTCATACGCAGTATTTT.

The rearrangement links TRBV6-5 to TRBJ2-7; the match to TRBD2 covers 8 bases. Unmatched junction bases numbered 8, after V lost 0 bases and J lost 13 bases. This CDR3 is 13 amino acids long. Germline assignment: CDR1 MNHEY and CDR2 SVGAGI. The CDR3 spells CASSYSGLGFKYF. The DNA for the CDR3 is TGTGCCAGCAGTTACTCGGGACTAGGGTTTAAATACTTC.

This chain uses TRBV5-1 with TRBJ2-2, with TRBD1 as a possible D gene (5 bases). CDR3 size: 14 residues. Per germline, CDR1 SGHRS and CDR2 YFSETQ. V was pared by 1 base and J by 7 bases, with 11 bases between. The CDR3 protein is CASSLIQGSGELFF. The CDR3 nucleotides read TGCGCCAGCAGCTTGATTCAGGGCAGCGGGGAGCTGTTTTTT.

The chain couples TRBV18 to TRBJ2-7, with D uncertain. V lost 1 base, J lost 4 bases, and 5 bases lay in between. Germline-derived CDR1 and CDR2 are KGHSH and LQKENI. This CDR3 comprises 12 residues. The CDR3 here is CASSPQNYEQYF. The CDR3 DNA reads TGTGCCAGCTCACCACAGAATTACGAGCAGTACTTC.

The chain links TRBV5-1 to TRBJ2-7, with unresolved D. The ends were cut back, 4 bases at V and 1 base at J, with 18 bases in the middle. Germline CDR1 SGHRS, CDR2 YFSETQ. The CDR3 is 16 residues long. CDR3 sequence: CASSASLWSQSYEQYF. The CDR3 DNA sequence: TGCGCCAGCAGCGCAAGTTTGTGGTCTCAGTCCTACGAGCAGTACTTC.

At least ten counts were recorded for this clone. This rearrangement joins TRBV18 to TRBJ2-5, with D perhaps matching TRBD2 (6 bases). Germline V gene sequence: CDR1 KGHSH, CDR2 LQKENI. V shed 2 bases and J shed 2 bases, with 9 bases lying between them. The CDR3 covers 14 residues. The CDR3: CASSPEEGQETQYF. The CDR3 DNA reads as TGTGCCAGCTCACCAGAGGAGGGACAAGAGACCCAGTACTTC.

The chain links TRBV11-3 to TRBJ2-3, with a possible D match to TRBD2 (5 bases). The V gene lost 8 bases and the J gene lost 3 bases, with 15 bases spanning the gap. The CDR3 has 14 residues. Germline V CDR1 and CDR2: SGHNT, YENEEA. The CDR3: CASGAASRTDTQYF. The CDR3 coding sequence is TGTGCCAGCGGAGCGGCTAGTCGAACAGATACGCAGTATTTT.

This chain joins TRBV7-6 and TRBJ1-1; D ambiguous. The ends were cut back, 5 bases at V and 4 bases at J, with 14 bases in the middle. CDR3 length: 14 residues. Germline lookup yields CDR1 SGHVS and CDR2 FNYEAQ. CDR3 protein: CASSLNHGGTEAFF. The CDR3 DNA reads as TGTGCCAGCAGCCTAAATCACGGAGGCACTGAAGCTTTCTTT.

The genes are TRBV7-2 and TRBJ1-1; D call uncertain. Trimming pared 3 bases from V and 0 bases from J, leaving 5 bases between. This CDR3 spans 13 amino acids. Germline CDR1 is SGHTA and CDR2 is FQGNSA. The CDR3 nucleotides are TGTGCCAGCAGCTTCAATATGAACACTGAAGCTTTCTTT. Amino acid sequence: CASSFNMNTEAFF.

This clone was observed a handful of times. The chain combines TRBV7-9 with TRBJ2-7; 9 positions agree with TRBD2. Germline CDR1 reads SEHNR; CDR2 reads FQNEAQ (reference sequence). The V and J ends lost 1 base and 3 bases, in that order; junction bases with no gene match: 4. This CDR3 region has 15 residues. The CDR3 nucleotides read TGTGCCAGCAGCTTAGGTAATAGCGGGAGCTACGAGCAGTACTTC. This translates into CASSLGNSGSYEQYF.

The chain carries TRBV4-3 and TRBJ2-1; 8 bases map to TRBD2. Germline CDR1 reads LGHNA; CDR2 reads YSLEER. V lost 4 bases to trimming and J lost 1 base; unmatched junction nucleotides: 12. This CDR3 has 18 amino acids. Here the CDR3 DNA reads TGCGCCAGCAGCCTCCGCCGAACTAGCGGATATTCCTACAATGAGCAGTTCTTC. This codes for CASSLRRTSGYSYNEQFF.

CDR3 DNA sequence: TGTGCCATCCGGACAGGGGGTCAAAACTATGGCTACACCTTC. Its translation: CAIRTGGQNYGYTF. The chain links TRBV2 to TRBJ1-2; TRBD1 aligns across 10 bases. The CDR3 is 14 residues long. The germline V gene has CDR1 SNHLY and CDR2 FYNNEI. V shed 10 bases, J shed 2 bases, and the junction held 7 bases outside the gene matches. Using reference TRBV2 and TRBJ1-2 for the parts outside the CDR3, the full variable domain is EPEVTQTPSHQVTQMGQEVILRCVPISNHLYFYWYRQILGQKVEFLVSFYNNEISEKSEIFDDQFSVERPDGSNFTLKIRSTKLEDSAMYFCAIRTGGQNYGYTFGSGTRLTVV.

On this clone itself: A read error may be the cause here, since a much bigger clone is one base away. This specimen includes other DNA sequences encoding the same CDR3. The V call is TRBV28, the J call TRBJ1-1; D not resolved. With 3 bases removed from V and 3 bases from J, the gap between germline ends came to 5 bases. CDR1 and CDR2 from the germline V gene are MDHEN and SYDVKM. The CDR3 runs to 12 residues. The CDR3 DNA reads TGTGCCAGCAGTTTGGGTTACACTGAAGCTTTCTTT. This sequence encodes CASSLGYTEAFF. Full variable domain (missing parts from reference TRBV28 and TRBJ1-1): DVKVTQSSRYLVKRTGEKVFLECVQDMDHENMFWYRQDPGLGLRLIYFSYDVKMKEKGDIPEGYSVSREKKERFSLILESASTNQTSMYLCASSLGYTEAFFGQGTRLTVV.

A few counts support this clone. In DNA form, the CDR3 reads TGTGCCAGCAGCAAAAGGCAGCGGGGGGGCCAATGGGATACGCAGTATTTT. Amino acids: CASSKRQRGGQWDTQYF. The V call is TRBV21-1, the J call TRBJ2-3; the table names TRBD2, a call not compared with the DNA. TRBV21-1 is a listed pseudogene. CDR3 size: 17 residues.

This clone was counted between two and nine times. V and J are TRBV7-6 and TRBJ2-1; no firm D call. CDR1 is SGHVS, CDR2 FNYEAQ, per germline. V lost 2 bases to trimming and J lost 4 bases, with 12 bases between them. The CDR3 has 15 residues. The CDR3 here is CASSLRVGSYNEQFF. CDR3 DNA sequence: TGTGCCAGCAGCTTAAGGGTAGGGTCTTACAATGAGCAGTTCTTC.

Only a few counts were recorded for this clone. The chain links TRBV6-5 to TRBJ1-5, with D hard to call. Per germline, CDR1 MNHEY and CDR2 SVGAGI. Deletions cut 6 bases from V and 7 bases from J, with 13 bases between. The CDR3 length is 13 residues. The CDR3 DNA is TGTGCCAGCAGGGGCCGGGGTCCCCAGCCCCAGCATTTT. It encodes CASRGRGPQPQHF.